By share, the clone carrying this T cell receptor (beta chain) ranks as medium-sized. Its antigen remains unidentified. The data originate from a study of metastatic and nonmetastatic thyroid tumors. Whole-study context: Repertoire data that came from the blood and tumor or nodule tissue of malignant and benign thyroid patients were compared. Study findings and constraints: For both blood and tumor, malignant thyroid tumors reportedly showed significantly higher TCR beta diversity than benign nodules did.

Per the original methods: CDR3 was compared across clinicopathological groups, and the resulting differences were used to build a distant-metastasis classifier for papillary thyroid cancer. TCRdb reanalyzed the PCR reads via MiXCR. These V and J calls derive from TCRdb rather than the authors' analysis. This table has tens of thousands of clones, around 13% appearing once. Each patient came to thyroid surgery without any prior treatment (of any kind). Germline-derived CDR1 and CDR2 are MNHEY and SMNVEV (reference sequence). Trimming at V came to 6 bases and at J to 8 bases, leaving 6 bases not matched to a gene. The CDR3 loop spans 13 amino acids.

This receptor was taken from a female donor with papillary thyroid cancer or a benign thyroid nodule (not recorded which). Some clones in this sample may be carry-over from other donors' samples. Sequencing used tumor tissue. This chain connects TRBV27 to TRBJ2-1; TRBD2 agrees at 8 bases. DNA for the CDR3: TGTGCCAGCAGCCGCAGCGGGAGTGATGAGCAGTTCTTC. Translation: CASSRSGSDEQFF.